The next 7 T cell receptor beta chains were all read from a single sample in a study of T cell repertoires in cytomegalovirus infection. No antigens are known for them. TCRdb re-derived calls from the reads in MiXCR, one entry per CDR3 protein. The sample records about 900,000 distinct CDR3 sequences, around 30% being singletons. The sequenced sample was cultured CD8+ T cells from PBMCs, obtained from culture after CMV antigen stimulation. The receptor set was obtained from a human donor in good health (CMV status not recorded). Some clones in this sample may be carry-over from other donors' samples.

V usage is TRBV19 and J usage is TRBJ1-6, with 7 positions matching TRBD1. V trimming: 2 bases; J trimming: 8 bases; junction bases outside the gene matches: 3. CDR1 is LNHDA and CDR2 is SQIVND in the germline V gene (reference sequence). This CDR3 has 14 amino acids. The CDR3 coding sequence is TGTGCCAGTAGTATAACCAGGGGGGATTCACCCCTCCACTTT. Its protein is CASSITRGDSPLHF.

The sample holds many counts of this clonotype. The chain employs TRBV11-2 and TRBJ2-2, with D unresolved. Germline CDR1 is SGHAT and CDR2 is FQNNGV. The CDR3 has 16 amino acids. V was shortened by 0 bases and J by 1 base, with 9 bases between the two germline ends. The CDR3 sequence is CASSLEGQGNTGELFF. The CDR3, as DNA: TGTGCCAGCAGCTTAGAGGGTCAAGGGAACACCGGGGAGCTGTTTTTT.

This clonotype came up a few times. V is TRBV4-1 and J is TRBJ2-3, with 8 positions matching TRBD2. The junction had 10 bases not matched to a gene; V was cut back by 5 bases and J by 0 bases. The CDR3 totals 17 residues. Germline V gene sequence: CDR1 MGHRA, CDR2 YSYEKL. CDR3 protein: CASSDGGAGSSTDTQYF. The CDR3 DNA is TGCGCCAGCAGCGACGGGGGGGCAGGCTCAAGCACAGATACGCAGTATTTT.

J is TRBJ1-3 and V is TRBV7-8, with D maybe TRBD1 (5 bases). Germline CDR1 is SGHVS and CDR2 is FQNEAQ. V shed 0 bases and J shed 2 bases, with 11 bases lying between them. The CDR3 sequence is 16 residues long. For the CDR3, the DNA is TGTGCCAGCAGCTTAGCGGCCCTGGGGCCTGGAAACACCATATATTTT. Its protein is CASSLAALGPGNTIYF. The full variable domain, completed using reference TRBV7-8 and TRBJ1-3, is GAGVSQSPRYKVAKRGQDVALRCDPISGHVSLFWYQQALGQGPEFLTYFQNEAQLDKSGLPSDRFFAERPEGSVSTLKIQRTQQEDSAVYLCASSLAALGPGNTIYFGEGSWLTVV.

The CDR3 loop reads CSVTLETQYF. The CDR3 DNA follows: TGCAGCGTAACTCTCGAGACCCAGTACTTC. The rearrangement uses TRBV29-1 and TRBJ2-5, with D hard to call. Germline CDR1 SQVTM, CDR2 ANQGSEA. V was cut by 6 bases and J by 5 bases, with 7 bases left in between. The length of the CDR3 is 10 residues.

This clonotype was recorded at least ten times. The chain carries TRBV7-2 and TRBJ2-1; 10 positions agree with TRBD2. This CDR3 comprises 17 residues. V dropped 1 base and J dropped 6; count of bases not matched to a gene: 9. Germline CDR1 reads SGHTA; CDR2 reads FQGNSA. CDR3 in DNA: TGTGCCAGCAGCTTAGAATTACCCAGGACTAGCGGCAATGAGCAGTTCTTC. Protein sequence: CASSLELPRTSGNEQFF. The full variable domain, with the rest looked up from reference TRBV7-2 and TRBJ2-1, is GAGVSQSPSNKVTEKGKDVELRCDPISGHTALYWYRQSLGQGLEFLIYFQGNSAPDKSGLPSDRFSAERTGGSVSTLTIQRTQQEDSAVYLCASSLELPRTSGNEQFFGPGTRLTVL.

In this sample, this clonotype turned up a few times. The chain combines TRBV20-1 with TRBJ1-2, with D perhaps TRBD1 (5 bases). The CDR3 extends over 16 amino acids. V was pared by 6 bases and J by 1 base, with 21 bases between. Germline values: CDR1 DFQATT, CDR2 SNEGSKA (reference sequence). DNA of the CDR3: TGCAGTGCATCGAGGGTGGGGCGGGGGGATAACTATGGCTACACCTTC. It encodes CSASRVGRGDNYGYTF.